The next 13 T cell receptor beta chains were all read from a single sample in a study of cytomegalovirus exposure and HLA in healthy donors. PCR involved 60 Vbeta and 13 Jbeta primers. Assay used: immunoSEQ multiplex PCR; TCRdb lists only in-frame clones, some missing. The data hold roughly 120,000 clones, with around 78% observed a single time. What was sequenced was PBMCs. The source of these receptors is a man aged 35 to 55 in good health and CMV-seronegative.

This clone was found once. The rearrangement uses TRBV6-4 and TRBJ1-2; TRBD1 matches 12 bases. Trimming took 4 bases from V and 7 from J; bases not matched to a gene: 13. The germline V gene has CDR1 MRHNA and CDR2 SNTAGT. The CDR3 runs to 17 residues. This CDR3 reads CASSGPGTGGKRGGYTF. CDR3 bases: TGTGCCAGCAGTGGTCCCGGGACAGGGGGCAAGAGGGGTGGCTACACCTTC.

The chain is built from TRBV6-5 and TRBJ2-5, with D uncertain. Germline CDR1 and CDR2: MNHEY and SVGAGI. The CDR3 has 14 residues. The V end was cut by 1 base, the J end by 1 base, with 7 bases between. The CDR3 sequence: CASSYFLGQETQYF. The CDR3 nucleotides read TGTGCCAGCAGTTACTTCCTAGGCCAAGAGACCCAGTACTTC.

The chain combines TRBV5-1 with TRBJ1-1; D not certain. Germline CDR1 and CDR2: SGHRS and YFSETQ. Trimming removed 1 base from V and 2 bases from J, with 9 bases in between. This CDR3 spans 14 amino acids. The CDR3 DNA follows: TGCGCCAGCAGCTTGCTACCCCTCAACACTGAAGCTTTCTTT. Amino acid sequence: CASSLLPLNTEAFF.

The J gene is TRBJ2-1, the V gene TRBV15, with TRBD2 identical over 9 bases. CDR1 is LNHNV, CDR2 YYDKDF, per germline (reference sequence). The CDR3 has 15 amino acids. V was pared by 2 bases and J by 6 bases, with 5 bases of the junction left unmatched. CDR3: CATSRRGGAGNEQFF. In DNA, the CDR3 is TGTGCCACCAGCAGACGCGGGGGGGCCGGCAATGAGCAGTTCTTC. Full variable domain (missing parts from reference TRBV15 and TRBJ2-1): DAMVIQNPRYQVTQFGKPVTLSCSQTLNHNVMYWYQQKSSQAPKLLFHYYDKDFNNEADTPDNFQSRRPNTSFCFLDIRSPGLGDTAMYLCATSRRGGAGNEQFFGPGTRLTVL.

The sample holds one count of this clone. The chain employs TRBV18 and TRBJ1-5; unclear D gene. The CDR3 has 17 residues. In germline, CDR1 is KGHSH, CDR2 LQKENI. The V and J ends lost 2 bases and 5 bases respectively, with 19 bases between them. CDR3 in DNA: TGTGCCAGCTCACCATCGGGGATGGGGATTTTATATCAGCCCCAGCATTTT. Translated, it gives CASSPSGMGILYQPQHF.

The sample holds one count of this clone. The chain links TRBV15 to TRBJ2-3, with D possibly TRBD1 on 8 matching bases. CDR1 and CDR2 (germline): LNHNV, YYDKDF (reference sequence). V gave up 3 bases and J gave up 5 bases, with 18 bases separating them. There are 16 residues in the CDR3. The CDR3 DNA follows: TGTGCCACCAGCAGGGGGGGGACAGGCCTGGGAGATACGCAGTATTTT. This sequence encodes CATSRGGTGLGDTQYF.

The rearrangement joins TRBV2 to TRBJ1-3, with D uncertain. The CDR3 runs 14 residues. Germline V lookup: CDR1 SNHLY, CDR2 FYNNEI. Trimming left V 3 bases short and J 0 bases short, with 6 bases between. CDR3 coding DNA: TGTGCCAGCAGTGAGGGGAGCTCTGGAAACACCATATATTTT. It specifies CASSEGSSGNTIYF.

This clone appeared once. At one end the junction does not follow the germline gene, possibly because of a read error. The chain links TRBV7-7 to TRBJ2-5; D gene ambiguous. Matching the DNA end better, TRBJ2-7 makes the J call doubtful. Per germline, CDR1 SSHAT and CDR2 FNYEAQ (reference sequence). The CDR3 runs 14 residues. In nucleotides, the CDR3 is TGTGCTAGCAGCTTATACAGATTCCGCTACGAGCAGTACTTC. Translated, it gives CASSLYRFRYEQYF.

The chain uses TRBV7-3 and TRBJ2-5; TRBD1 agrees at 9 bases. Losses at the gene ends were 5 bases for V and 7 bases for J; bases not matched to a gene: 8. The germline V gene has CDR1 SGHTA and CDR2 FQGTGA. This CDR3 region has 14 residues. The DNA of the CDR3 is TGTGCCAGCAGCACAGGGGGCGGAAGAGTGACCCAGTACTTC. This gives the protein CASSTGGGRVTQYF.

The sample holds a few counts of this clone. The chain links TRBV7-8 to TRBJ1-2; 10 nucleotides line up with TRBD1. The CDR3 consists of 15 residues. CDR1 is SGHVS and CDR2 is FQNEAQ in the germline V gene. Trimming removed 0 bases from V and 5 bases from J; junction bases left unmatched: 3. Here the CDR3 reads CASSLARTGGYGYTF. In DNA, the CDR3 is TGTGCCAGCAGCTTAGCCCGGACAGGGGGATATGGCTACACCTTC.

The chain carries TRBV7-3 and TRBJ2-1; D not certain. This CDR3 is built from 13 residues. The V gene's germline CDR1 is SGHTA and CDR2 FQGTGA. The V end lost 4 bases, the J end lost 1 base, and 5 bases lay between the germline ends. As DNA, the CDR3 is TGTGCCAGCAGCTCCAGATCCTACAATGAGCAGTTCTTC. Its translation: CASSSRSYNEQFF.

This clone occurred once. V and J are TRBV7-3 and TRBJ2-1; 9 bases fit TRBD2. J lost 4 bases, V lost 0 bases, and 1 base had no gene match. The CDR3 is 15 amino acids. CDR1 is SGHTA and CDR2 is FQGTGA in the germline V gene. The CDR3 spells CASSLTSGGYNEQFF. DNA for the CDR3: TGTGCCAGCAGCTTAACTAGCGGGGGATACAATGAGCAGTTCTTC. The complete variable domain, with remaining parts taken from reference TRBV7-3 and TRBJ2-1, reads GAGVSQTPSNKVTEKGKYVELRCDPISGHTALYWYRQSLGQGPEFLIYFQGTGAADDSGLPNDRFFAVRPEGSVSTLKIQRTERGDSAVYLCASSLTSGGYNEQFFGPGTRLTVL.

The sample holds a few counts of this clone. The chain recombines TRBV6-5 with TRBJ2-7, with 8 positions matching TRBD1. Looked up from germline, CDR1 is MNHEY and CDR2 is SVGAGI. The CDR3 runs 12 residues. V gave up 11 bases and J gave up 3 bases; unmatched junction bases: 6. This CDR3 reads CAAGGQGYEQYF. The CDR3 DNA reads TGTGCCGCCGGAGGACAGGGCTACGAGCAGTACTTC.